The 13 T cell receptor beta chains reported below all come from one sample, sequenced in a study of cytomegalovirus exposure and HLA in healthy donors. Primers included in the PCR were 60 Vbeta and 13 Jbeta primers. Measured with immunoSEQ multiplex PCR; TCRdb has only the in-frame clones, and not every one. The sample has some 120,000 clones, about 73% seen once; the top ten hold approximately 6%. Sequencing was carried out using PBMCs. The origin of the receptors is a woman aged 50 to 65 in good health and CMV-seropositive.

V and J are TRBV10-3 and TRBJ2-1, with TRBD1 matching over 9 bases. The CDR3 spans 13 residues. Germline trimming cut 11 bases from V and 5 bases from J; bases unmatched to any gene: 7. CDR1 is ENHRY and CDR2 is SYGVKD in the germline V gene. This CDR3 reads CAHGRDRDNEQFF. The CDR3 region has the DNA TGTGCCCACGGTCGGGACAGGGACAATGAGCAGTTCTTC.

The rearrangement uses TRBV6-1 and TRBJ1-6; D unresolved. The CDR3 loop spans 16 amino acids. Per the germline V gene, CDR1 is MNHNS and CDR2 is SASEGT. V gave up 2 bases and J gave up 7 bases, with 15 bases separating them. The CDR3, as DNA: TGTGCCAGCAGTGAATCCGGTGGCGGTGCGAATTCACCCCTCCACTTT. It translates to CASSESGGGANSPLHF.

The V and J genes are TRBV5-8 and TRBJ2-7; 9 nucleotides match TRBD2. The CDR3 is 14 residues long. The germline gives CDR1 SGHTS, CDR2 YDEGEE. The V gene end was trimmed by 6 bases and the J gene end by 2 bases; junction bases not matched to a gene: 6. CDR3 sequence: CASTNLAGPYEQYF. In DNA, the CDR3 is TGTGCCAGCACCAATCTAGCGGGGCCCTACGAGCAGTACTTC.

The chain is built from TRBV7-2 and TRBJ1-6; no reliable D call. The CDR3 has 17 amino acids. Germline CDR1 is SGHTA and CDR2 is FQGNSA. V lost 2 bases and J 0 bases, leaving 11 bases between the germline ends. CDR3 sequence: CASSLKVPSSYNSPLHF. The DNA of the CDR3 is TGTGCCAGCAGCTTAAAAGTTCCCAGCTCCTATAATTCACCCCTCCACTTT.

This chain connects TRBV4-2 to TRBJ2-3; D perhaps matches TRBD2 (5 bases). Germline lookup yields CDR1 LGHNA and CDR2 YNFKEQ. Trimming left V 0 bases short and J 0 bases short, with 7 bases between. This CDR3 region has 15 residues. The CDR3 spells CASSQERVSTDTQYF. CDR3 DNA: TGTGCCAGCAGCCAAGAGAGGGTTAGCACAGATACGCAGTATTTT.

This clone was observed a few times. The chain combines TRBV9 with TRBJ2-1, with 7 bases matching TRBD2. The CDR3 consists of 16 residues. With V trimmed by 0 bases and J by 2 bases, 5 bases remained unmatched. Per the germline V gene, CDR1 is SGDLS and CDR2 is YYNGEE. CDR3 sequence reads: CASSVVAGGTYNEQFF. The CDR3 DNA follows: TGTGCCAGCAGCGTAGTTGCCGGGGGGACCTACAATGAGCAGTTCTTC.

The chain carries TRBV11-2 and TRBJ2-5; the D gene is possibly TRBD2 (6 bases). The CDR3 length is 16 residues. With 6 bases removed from V and 3 bases from J, the gap between germline ends came to 20 bases. Germline assignment: CDR1 SGHAT and CDR2 FQNNGV. The CDR3 DNA reads TGTGCCAGCAGACTAGGTGGGGGGAGAAGAGAAGAGACCCAGTACTTC. Protein product: CASRLGGGRREETQYF. The full variable domain, rest sourced from reference TRBV11-2 and TRBJ2-5, is EAGVAQSPRYKIIEKRQSVAFWCNPISGHATLYWYQQILGQGPKLLIQFQNNGVVDDSQLPKDRFSAERLKGVDSTLKIQPAKLEDSAVYLCASRLGGGRREETQYFGPGTRLLVL.

The chain couples TRBV5-6 to TRBJ2-5; 10 bases match TRBD2. The V gene's germline CDR1 is SGHDT and CDR2 YYEEEE. The V segment lost 1 base and the J segment 2 bases; nucleotides outside the gene matches: 2. There are 15 residues in the CDR3. CDR3 region: CASSLKRGGQETQYF. CDR3 DNA: TGTGCCAGCAGCTTGAAGCGGGGGGGGCAAGAGACCCAGTACTTC.

There are a few counts of this clone. The chain recombines TRBV6-5 with TRBJ2-7; TRBD1 is a possible D gene (6 bases). The CDR3 runs 11 residues. Germline lookup yields CDR1 MNHEY and CDR2 SVGAGI. V lost 5 bases and J lost 4, with 6 bases in between. The CDR3 is CASSTGYEQYF. CDR3 in DNA: TGTGCCAGCAGTACAGGGTACGAGCAGTACTTC.

The V and J genes are TRBV7-8 and TRBJ2-7; 9 bases align to TRBD2. J lost 0 bases, V lost 5 bases, and 8 bases had no gene match. The CDR3 length is 16 residues. Per the germline V gene, CDR1 is SGHVS and CDR2 is FQNEAQ. Here the CDR3 reads CASSSRGAGGSYEQYF. CDR3 coding DNA: TGTGCCAGCAGCAGCCGGGGAGCGGGGGGCTCCTACGAGCAGTACTTC. Based on the CDR3 plus reference TRBV7-8 and TRBJ2-7, the full variable domain is GAGVSQSPRYKVAKRGQDVALRCDPISGHVSLFWYQQALGQGPEFLTYFQNEAQLDKSGLPSDRFFAERPEGSVSTLKIQRTQQEDSAVYLCASSSRGAGGSYEQYFGPGTRLTVT.

The genes are TRBV7-2 and TRBJ2-5, with 12 bases lining up with TRBD2. The length of the CDR3 is 15 residues. Germline-derived CDR1 and CDR2 are SGHTA and FQGNSA. V shed 5 bases and J 4 bases; nucleotides not matched to a gene: 5. This CDR3 is CASSPPGLAGETQYF. Written as DNA, the CDR3 is TGTGCCAGCAGCCCACCGGGACTAGCGGGAGAGACCCAGTACTTC.

A single count supports this clone. The rearrangement links TRBV7-6 to TRBJ2-7, with 9 bases that match TRBD1. The CDR3 length is 13 residues. Trimming took 5 bases from V and 5 from J; bases not matched to a gene: 4. CDR1 and CDR2 from the germline V gene are SGHVS and FNYEAQ. The CDR3 DNA reads TGTGCCAGCAGCAGGACAGGGGTGGACGAGCAGTACTTC. Its protein is CASSRTGVDEQYF.

The chain combines TRBV7-9 with TRBJ1-2; TRBD1 matches 7 bases. The junction had 10 bases not matched to a gene; V was cut back by 5 bases and J by 7 bases. CDR1 SEHNR and CDR2 FQNEAQ come from the germline V gene (reference sequence). The CDR3 contains 14 residues. In DNA, the CDR3 is TGTGCCAGCAGCGAGCAGGGGGGAGGAGGTGGCTACACCTTC. It yields the protein CASSEQGGGGGYTF.